A selection of T cell receptor beta chains follows, all from one sample in a study of CD8+ T cells in alopecia areata. The repertoire was sequenced with immunoSEQ multiplex PCR; TCRdb's copy has only in-frame clones and lacks some. The sample lists fewer than 110,000 clones; 65% to 90% were seen once. Here the sequenced sample was CD8+ T cells sorted from blood, taken between weeks 30 and 35, from a patient treated with tofacitinib. The receptors derive from a human donor with alopecia areata. The CDR3 runs from the conserved cysteine through the conserved F or W. The order of the fields is J gene, clone size, D gene, V gene, CDR3 DNA, CDR3 protein. A D gene is named only where the DNA matches it firmly. Clone size appears in some rows only: once, few, many, or a class for an expanded clone.

J: TRBJ2-7; size: -; D: TRBD1; V: TRBV7-9; DNA: TGTGCCAGCAGTAGTGGGACAGGGGGCTCCAACGAGCAGTACTTC; CDR3: CASSSGTGGSNEQYF
J: TRBJ1-1; size: -; D: -; V: TRBV7-9; DNA: TGTGCCAGCAGCCCTTCTGGATCTAACCCGAACACTGAAGCTTTCTTT; CDR3: CASSPSGSNPNTEAFF
J: TRBJ1-1; size: -; D: -; V: TRBV6-1; DNA: TGTGCCAGCAGTGAACTCAGAGGGGCAGGAGCCCAACTAAATGAAGCTTTCTTT; CDR3: CASSELRGAGAQLNEAFF
J: TRBJ2-1; size: -; D: TRBD2; V: TRBV13; DNA: TGTGCCAGCAGACTCGCGGGGGGGCCAGGAGAGCAGTTCTTC; CDR3: CASRLAGGPGEQFF
J: TRBJ1-4; size: -; D: -; V: TRBV11-2; DNA: TGTGCCAGCAGCCGCTTCGAGGAAAAACTGTTTTTT; CDR3: CASSRFEEKLFF
J: TRBJ2-5; size: -; D: -; V: TRBV4-1; DNA: TGCGCCAGCAGCATCCTCGGGGGAGAGACCCAGTACTTC; CDR3: CASSILGGETQYF
J: TRBJ1-1; size: -; D: TRBD1; V: TRBV6-5; DNA: TGTGCCAGCAGTGGATCAGGGGGTTTGGCTTTCTTT; CDR3: CASSGSGGLAFF
J: TRBJ2-5; size: -; D: -; V: TRBV29-1; DNA: TGCAGCGTTGTATCGCAGGGGGAGACCCAGTACTTC; CDR3: CSVVSQGETQYF
J: TRBJ2-1; size: few; D: TRBD2; V: TRBV30; DNA: TGTGCCTGGAGTGTGACTAGCGGGGGGTACAATGAGCAGTTCTTC; CDR3: CAWSVTSGGYNEQFF
J: TRBJ2-7; size: -; D: -; V: TRBV7-9; DNA: TGTGCCAGCAGCCCCCCCGACTCCAACTACGACGAGCAGTACTTC; CDR3: CASSPPDSNYDEQYF
J: TRBJ2-7; size: -; D: -; V: TRBV10-3; DNA: TGTGCCATCAGTGAGCTGCACAGGGAACGAGACGAGCAGTACTTC; CDR3: CAISELHRERDEQYF
J: TRBJ2-1; size: -; D: -; V: TRBV4-1; DNA: TGCGCCAGCAGCCAAGAGGGCACGGCTGAGCAGTTCTTC; CDR3: CASSQEGTAEQFF
J: TRBJ2-5; size: few; D: -; V: TRBV7-9; DNA: TGTGCCAGCAGCTTAATCGGCGGTAAAGAGACCCAGTACTTC; CDR3: CASSLIGGKETQYF
J: TRBJ2-1; size: -; D: -; V: TRBV9; DNA: TGTGCCAGCAGCGTAGTATCCAATGAGCAGTTCTTC; CDR3: CASSVVSNEQFF
J: TRBJ2-3; size: -; D: -; V: TRBV6-1; DNA: TGTGCCAGCAGTGAACGCAGGGCTAGCACAGATACGCAGTATTTT; CDR3: CASSERRASTDTQYF
J: TRBJ2-3; size: -; D: -; V: TRBV27; DNA: TGTGCCAGCAGTATTCTGACGGGGGATACGCAGTATTTT; CDR3: CASSILTGDTQYF
J: TRBJ1-2; size: -; D: -; V: TRBV15; DNA: TGTGCCACCAGCCATAAGACTACAGGGTATGGCTACACCTTC; CDR3: CATSHKTTGYGYTF
J: TRBJ1-1; size: -; D: TRBD1; V: TRBV5-5; DNA: TGTGCCAGCAGCTCTAGGACAGGGGGCACTGAAGCTTTCTTT; CDR3: CASSSRTGGTEAFF
J: TRBJ2-2; size: -; D: -; V: TRBV6-6; DNA: TGTGCCAGCAGTTACTACAGGGCGAACACCGGGGAGCTGTTTTTT; CDR3: CASSYYRANTGELFF
J: TRBJ2-1; size: -; D: TRBD2; V: TRBV19; DNA: TGTGCCACCTTAGCGGGCAATGAGCAGTTCTTC; CDR3: CATLAGNEQFF
J: TRBJ2-1; size: -; D: -; V: TRBV7-8; DNA: TGTGCCAGCAGCTTAGATCTGGGCAATGAGCAGTTCTTC; CDR3: CASSLDLGNEQFF
J: TRBJ2-3; size: -; D: TRBD2; V: TRBV5-4; DNA: TGTGCCAGCAGCCTACCAGGAAGCGGGGGGCCCTTAGATACGCAGTATTTT; CDR3: CASSLPGSGGPLDTQYF
J: TRBJ2-3; size: -; D: TRBD2; V: TRBV4-1; DNA: TGCGCCAGCACCCAGTGGGCTAGCGGGGGGACAGATACGCAGTATTTT; CDR3: CASTQWASGGTDTQYF
J: TRBJ2-3; size: -; D: -; V: TRBV29-1; DNA: TGCAGCGTTGAAGGGAGTGGAGGCCTAGGAGGAAGCACAGATACGCAGTATTTT; CDR3: CSVEGSGGLGGSTDTQYF
J: TRBJ2-7; size: -; D: -; V: TRBV7-9; DNA: TGTGCCAGCAGCCCCGCCGTCCCGAGCTCCTACGAGCAGTACTTC; CDR3: CASSPAVPSSYEQYF
J: TRBJ2-1; size: few; D: -; V: TRBV25-1; DNA: TGTGCCAGCAGTGAATCAGTAGCGCAGTTCTTC; CDR3: CASSESVAQFF
J: TRBJ2-3; size: once; D: TRBD2; V: TRBV10-2; DNA: TGCGCCAGCAGTGAGCCATGGACTAGTGCAGATACGCAGTATTTT; CDR3: CASSEPWTSADTQYF
J: TRBJ2-7; size: -; D: -; V: TRBV11-1; DNA: TGTGCCAGCAGCTTAGTCCGGGACGAGCAGTACTTC; CDR3: CASSLVRDEQYF